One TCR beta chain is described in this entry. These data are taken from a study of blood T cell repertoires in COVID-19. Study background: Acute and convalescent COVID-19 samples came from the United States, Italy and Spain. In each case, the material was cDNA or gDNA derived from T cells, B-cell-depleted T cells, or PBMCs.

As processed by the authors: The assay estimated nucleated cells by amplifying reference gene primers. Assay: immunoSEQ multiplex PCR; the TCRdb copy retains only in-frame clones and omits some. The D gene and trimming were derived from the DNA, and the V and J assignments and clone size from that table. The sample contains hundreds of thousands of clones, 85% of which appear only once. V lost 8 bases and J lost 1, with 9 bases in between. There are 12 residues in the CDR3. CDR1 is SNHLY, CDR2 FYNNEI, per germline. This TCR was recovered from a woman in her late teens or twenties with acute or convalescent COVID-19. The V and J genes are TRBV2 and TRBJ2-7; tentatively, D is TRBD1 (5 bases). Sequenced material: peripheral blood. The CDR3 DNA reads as TGTGCCAGCGCGCAGGGTTCCTACGAGCAGTACTTC. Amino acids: CASAQGSYEQYF.